The 26 T cell receptor beta chains below were found in one sample sequenced in a study of OX40 agonist ivuxolimab in advanced cancers. Method: immunoSEQ multiplex PCR; TCRdb's copy keeps in-frame clones and lacks some. Of approximately 70,000 clones listed, roughly 85% were seen once; the top ten hold approximately 0.78%. The specimen was CD4+ or CD8+ T cells sorted from blood, collected in a trial of the OX40 agonist ivuxolimab. The receptors derive from an adult with an advanced solid tumor such as melanoma, head and neck, liver or kidney cancer.

This chain joins TRBV6-5 and TRBJ1-1; D may be TRBD1 (5 bases). Germline V gene sequence: CDR1 MNHEY, CDR2 SVGAGI. The CDR3 loop spans 13 amino acids. V lost 10 bases and J lost 1, with 13 bases in between. Here the CDR3 reads CATAGHQNTEAFF. DNA for the CDR3: TGTGCCACCGCCGGACACCAGAACACTGAAGCTTTCTTT.

The DNA for the CDR3 is TGTGCCTGGATCAAGACGGATTTCAATTCACCCCTCCACTTT. This sequence encodes CAWIKTDFNSPLHF. The V call is TRBV30, the J call TRBJ1-6; D gene uncertain. V gave up 4 bases and J gave up 7 bases, with 14 bases separating them. This CDR3 contains 14 residues. From germline, CDR1 is GTSNPN and CDR2 SVGIG (reference sequence).

The chain recombines TRBV9 with TRBJ2-3, with unresolved D. This CDR3 has 15 residues. V dropped 6 bases and J dropped 6 bases, with 20 bases sitting between them. CDR1 and CDR2 (germline): SGDLS, YYNGEE. DNA for the CDR3: TGTGCCAGCACCCCGTCGAATGGGCTCGTGGATACGCAGTATTTT. This codes for CASTPSNGLVDTQYF.

V and J are TRBV19 and TRBJ1-1; D not certain. The ends were cut back, 5 bases at V and 4 bases at J, with 14 bases in the middle. Germline V CDR1 and CDR2: LNHDA, SQIVND (reference sequence). The CDR3 has 14 residues. The CDR3 coding sequence is TGTGCCAGTAGTCAACAGAGCAAAGTCACTGAAGCTTTCTTT. This encodes CASSQQSKVTEAFF. The entire variable domain, with the rest obtained from reference TRBV19 and TRBJ1-1, is as follows: DGGITQSPKYLFRKEGQNVTLSCEQNLNHDAMYWYRQDPGQGLRLIYYSQIVNDFQKGDIAEGYSVSREKKESFPLTVTSAQKNPTAFYLCASSQQSKVTEAFFGQGTRLTVV.

This clone was picked up one time. The J gene is TRBJ1-1, the V gene TRBV30; no definite D call. The length of the CDR3 is 13 residues. Germline assignment: CDR1 GTSNPN and CDR2 SVGIG (reference sequence). The V end lost 5 bases, the J end lost 3 bases, and 13 bases lay between the germline ends. The CDR3 loop is CAWRKPWDTEAFF. In nucleotides, the CDR3 is TGTGCCTGGCGGAAACCTTGGGACACTGAAGCTTTCTTT.

The rearrangement links TRBV30 to TRBJ2-4; 8 bases are shared with TRBD1. The J segment lost 5 bases and the V segment lost 1 base, leaving 7 bases of the junction unmatched. The CDR3 is 15 residues long. Looked up from germline, CDR1 is GTSNPN and CDR2 is SVGIG (reference sequence). The chain's CDR3 is CAWSADRGGENIQYF. CDR3 bases: TGTGCCTGGAGTGCTGACAGGGGCGGGGAAAACATTCAGTACTTC.

The chain recombines TRBV21-1 with TRBJ1-1; TRBD1, the D gene given by the table, was not confirmed from the DNA. TRBV21-1 is recorded as a pseudogene. The CDR3 extends over 14 amino acids. The CDR3 bases are TGTGCCAGCAGCAAGTCATCAGGCCGCACTGAAGCTTTCTTT. Its protein is CASSKSSGRTEAFF.

The CDR3 region is CRGSENTEAFF. The CDR3 DNA follows: TGCCGCGGCAGCGAGAACACTGAAGCTTTCTTT. J is TRBJ1-1 and V is TRBV20-1, with D unclear. The V gene's germline CDR1 is DFQATT and CDR2 SNEGSKA (reference sequence). The CDR3 extends over 11 amino acids.

The chain combines TRBV2 with TRBJ1-1, with a possible D match to TRBD1 (5 bases). This CDR3 region has 13 residues. Trimming took 4 bases from V and 1 from J, leaving 7 bases between them. Germline-derived CDR1 and CDR2 are SNHLY and FYNNEI. The CDR3 DNA is TGTGCCAGCAGTGCCAGGGAGAACACTGAAGCTTTCTTT. Residues: CASSARENTEAFF.

The rearrangement links TRBV5-6 to TRBJ1-1, with 10 bases identical to TRBD1. The CDR3 is made up of 16 amino acids. CDR1 and CDR2 from the germline V gene are SGHDT and YYEEEE. The V segment lost 3 bases and the J segment 6 bases; nucleotides outside the gene matches: 11. CDR3: CASSSTTGTGAAEAFF. The CDR3 bases are TGTGCCAGCAGCTCTACTACCGGGACAGGGGCCGCTGAAGCTTTCTTT.

This clone is judged medium-sized. The chain's CDR3 is CASSGDGEITIYF. In DNA form, the CDR3 reads TGTGCCAGCAGTGGAGACGGTGAAATTACCATATATTTT. The chain recombines TRBV2 with TRBJ1-3; D gene ambiguous. Germline V gives CDR1 SNHLY, CDR2 FYNNEI. This CDR3 has 13 amino acids. The ends were cut back, 4 bases at V and 10 bases at J, with 14 bases in the middle.

The rearrangement uses TRBV2 and TRBJ1-2; D ambiguous. Germline V gene data show CDR1 as SNHLY and CDR2 as FYNNEI. Trimming pared 3 bases from V and 1 base from J, leaving 12 bases between. The CDR3 consists of 15 residues. Written as DNA, the CDR3 is TGTGCCAGCAGTGACAGCCGTCACCTTAACTATGGCTACACCTTC. It specifies CASSDSRHLNYGYTF.

This clone was observed a single time. This chain joins TRBV6-9 and TRBJ1-1, with D maybe TRBD1 (5 bases). The germline V gene has CDR1 MNHGY and CDR2 SVAAGI. The length of the CDR3 is 15 residues. V gave up 6 bases and J gave up 5 bases, with 19 bases separating them. This CDR3 is CASRLYQGLGTEAFF. The CDR3 DNA reads as TGTGCCAGCAGGCTGTATCAGGGCTTAGGGACTGAAGCTTTCTTT.

This chain links TRBV10-3 with TRBJ2-2, with TRBD2 matching over 9 bases. In germline, CDR1 is ENHRY, CDR2 SYGVKD. The CDR3 sequence is 16 residues long. J lost 7 bases, V lost 5 bases, and 11 bases had no gene match. CDR3 sequence (DNA): TGTGCCATCAGTAAGGGCCAGCGGGGGGCCAGCGGGGAGCTGTTTTTT. Protein product: CAISKGQRGASGELFF.

The chain employs TRBV19 and TRBJ1-5; no definite D call. The V and J ends lost 2 bases and 1 base respectively, with 9 bases between them. Germline-derived CDR1 and CDR2 are LNHDA and SQIVND (reference sequence). The CDR3 covers 15 residues. CDR3: CASSISATSNQPQHF. In nucleotides, the CDR3 is TGTGCCAGTAGTATATCGGCCACAAGCAATCAGCCCCAGCATTTT.

The V and J genes are TRBV7-2 and TRBJ2-1; 10 nucleotides match TRBD2. Germline V gene data show CDR1 as SGHTA and CDR2 as FQGNSA. Trimming removed 4 bases from V and 6 bases from J; junction bases left unmatched: 6. This CDR3 spans 15 amino acids. For the CDR3, the DNA is TGTGCCAGCAGCTCCCGCCAGCGGGAGGGCAATGAGCAGTTCTTC. Encoded protein: CASSSRQREGNEQFF.

The J gene is TRBJ1-5, the V gene TRBV10-3; 7 nucleotides agree with TRBD1. Germline V CDR1 and CDR2: ENHRY, SYGVKD. CDR3 length: 17 residues. Germline trimming cut 3 bases from V and 1 base from J; bases unmatched to any gene: 9. The CDR3 protein is CAISERISRGSNQPQHF. Written as DNA, the CDR3 is TGTGCCATCAGTGAAAGGATTAGCAGGGGGAGCAATCAGCCCCAGCATTTT.

Only one count was recorded for this clone. The rearrangement links TRBV28 to TRBJ2-5; TRBD1 agrees at 8 bases. The J segment lost 4 bases and the V segment lost 6 bases, leaving 7 bases of the junction unmatched. Germline-derived CDR1 and CDR2 are MDHEN and SYDVKM. This CDR3 region has 14 residues. The CDR3 sequence: CASSLRQGLETQYF. CDR3 in DNA: TGTGCCAGCAGCCTTCGACAGGGGTTAGAGACCCAGTACTTC.

This chain joins TRBV14 and TRBJ2-5; the D is unclear. The J call may be mistaken, given a closer DNA end match to TRBJ2-7. CDR3 size: 15 residues. Germline CDR1 and CDR2: SGHDN and FVKESK. For the CDR3, the DNA is TGTGCCAGCAGCCTCTCCCACTCATACTCCTACGAGCAGTACTTC. Translation gives CASSLSHSYSYEQYF.

This clone was seen once. The chain uses TRBV5-1 and TRBJ2-3; 13 bases are a match to TRBD2. Germline loops: CDR1 SGHRS, CDR2 YFSETQ. V shed 4 bases and J 5 bases; nucleotides not matched to a gene: 13. This CDR3 spans 18 amino acids. In DNA form, the CDR3 reads TGCGCCAGCAGCCGGAACCCAACTAGCGGGGGGGCAGTAGATACGCAGTATTTT. Its translation is CASSRNPTSGGAVDTQYF.

The J gene is TRBJ2-7, the V gene TRBV9, with 9 nucleotides matching TRBD1. Trimming removed 3 bases from V and 6 bases from J; junction bases left unmatched: 4. Germline lookup yields CDR1 SGDLS and CDR2 YYNGEE. The length of the CDR3 is 13 residues. CDR3 DNA: TGTGCCAGCAGCGAGGGACAGGGAACCGAGCAGTACTTC. Its protein is CASSEGQGTEQYF.

Notes on this clone: This same CDR3 is encoded by further DNA sequences in the sample. The chain employs TRBV6-5 and TRBJ1-5; 9 bases match TRBD1. Germline CDR1 reads MNHEY; CDR2 reads SVGAGI. The CDR3 has 15 residues. The J segment lost 5 bases and the V segment lost 0 bases, leaving 2 bases of the junction unmatched. This CDR3 reads CASSYSRTGDQPQHF. The CDR3 DNA reads as TGTGCCAGCAGTTACTCGAGGACAGGGGATCAGCCCCAGCATTTT.

This chain uses TRBV14 with TRBJ2-4; no definite D call. The germline V gene has CDR1 SGHDN and CDR2 FVKESK. Trimming removed 1 base from V and 0 bases from J, with 16 bases in between. CDR3 length: 18 amino acids. The CDR3 loop is CASSQVPLGSLAKNIQYF. The CDR3 nucleotides are TGTGCCAGCAGCCAAGTACCCCTAGGGTCCCTAGCCAAAAACATTCAGTACTTC.

This clone was detected only a few times. The gene calls are TRBV11-3 and TRBJ2-3; D not resolved. The CDR3 loop spans 13 amino acids. Between the trimmed V and J ends, which lost 0 bases and 4 bases, there was a span of 5 bases. The germline CDR1 and CDR2 sequences are SGHNT and YENEEA. CDR3 region: CASSLDLSDTQYF. CDR3 sequence (DNA): TGTGCCAGCAGCTTAGATCTGTCAGATACGCAGTATTTT.

The rearrangement joins TRBV7-2 to TRBJ1-2, with 7 bases matching TRBD1. There are 15 residues in the CDR3. Germline CDR1 and CDR2: SGHTA and FQGNSA. Trimming at V came to 5 bases and at J to 7 bases, leaving 13 bases not matched to a gene. DNA for the CDR3: TGTGCCAGCAGCCCACAAGACAGGGATTCATCTGGCTACACCTTC. It yields the protein CASSPQDRDSSGYTF.

The chain is built from TRBV28 and TRBJ2-7, with D possibly being TRBD1 (5 bases). The CDR3 length is 14 residues. Germline CDR1 MDHEN, CDR2 SYDVKM. V was clipped by 1 base and J by 2 bases, with 9 bases between them. The CDR3 reads CASSLSRQPYEQYF. CDR3 in DNA: TGTGCCAGCAGTTTATCGCGACAGCCCTACGAGCAGTACTTC.